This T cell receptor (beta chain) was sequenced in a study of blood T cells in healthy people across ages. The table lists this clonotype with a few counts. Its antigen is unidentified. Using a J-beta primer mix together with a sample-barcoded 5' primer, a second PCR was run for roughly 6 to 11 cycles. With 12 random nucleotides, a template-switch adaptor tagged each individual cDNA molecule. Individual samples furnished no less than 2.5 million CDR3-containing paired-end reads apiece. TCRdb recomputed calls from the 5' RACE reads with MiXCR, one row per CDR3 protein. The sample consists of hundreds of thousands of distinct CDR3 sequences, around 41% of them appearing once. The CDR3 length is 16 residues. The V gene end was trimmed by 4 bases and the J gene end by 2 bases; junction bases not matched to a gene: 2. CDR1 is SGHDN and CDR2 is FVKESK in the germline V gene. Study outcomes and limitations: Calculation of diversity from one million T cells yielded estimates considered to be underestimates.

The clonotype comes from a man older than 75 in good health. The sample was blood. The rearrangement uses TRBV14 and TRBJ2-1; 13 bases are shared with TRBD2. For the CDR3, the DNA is TGTGCCAGCAGCCCGGGACTAGCGGGAACCTACAATGAGCAGTTCTTC. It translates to CASSPGLAGTYNEQFF.